Included here is one TCR beta chain sequence, with context. Its target is not known. The CDR3 contains 17 residues. Germline lookup yields CDR1 SGHAT and CDR2 FQNNGV. V trimming: 4 bases; J trimming: 6 bases; junction bases outside the gene matches: 9. CDR3-region Arm-PCR and iRepertoire HTBI primers produced the TCR beta libraries. TCRdb reanalysed the multiplex PCR reads using MiXCR and keeps one entry per CDR3 protein. Of over 650,000 distinct CDR3 sequences in the sample, 25% to 30% were seen once. The entry originates in a study of regulatory T cells in long-lasting Graves disease. The time point: persistent/refractory GD, antithyroid drugs over 5 years with positive TRAb. From RNA extracted from PBMCs, the TCR library was made. Nine milliliters of peripheral blood went into EDTA tubes. Points from the study as a whole: There were preferences for TRBV28, TRBJ1-2 and TRBJ2-5 in persistent disease.

The chain combines TRBV11-2 with TRBJ2-2; 12 bases are a match to TRBD2. This TCR was recovered from a female donor with Graves disease. Sequencing was performed on peripheral blood mononuclear cells (PBMCs), taken when the disease was refractory, from a patient treated with antithyroid drugs. The DNA of the CDR3 is TGTGCCAGCAGCTGGAACCCTAGCGGGAGGGCCGCCGGGGAGCTGTTTTTT. This encodes CASSWNPSGRAAGELFF.